Sequencing of this TCR beta chain was carried out in a study of T cells in Graves' hyperthyroidism and ophthalmopathy. This clonotype has ten or more counts. Germline V gene lookup returns CDR1 SGHRS and CDR2 YFSETQ. Trimming pared 0 bases from V and 7 bases from J, leaving 17 bases between. The CDR3 has 16 residues. TCR beta CDR3 region amplification was performed from RNA transcripts. HTBI primers were used for first-round RT-PCR of the TCR CDR3. A single record per CDR3 protein comes from TCRdb applying MiXCR to the multiplex PCR reads. The sample carries fewer than 550,000 distinct CDR3 sequences, more than 15% recorded once.

This TCR derives from a woman between 18 and 29 years old with Graves' hyperthyroidism. The source material was blood. The rearrangement uses TRBV5-1 and TRBJ2-1; maybe TRBD2 (7 bases). The CDR3 region has the DNA TGCGCCAGCAGCTTGGGTGGAAACGGGGGGCGAAATGAGCAGTTCTTC. This sequence encodes CASSLGGNGGRNEQFF.